The 25 T cell receptor beta chains below come from one sample, sequenced in a study of T cells after yellow fever vaccination. TCRdb recomputed calls from the 5' RACE reads with MiXCR, one row per CDR3 protein. In the table there are around 610,000 distinct CDR3 sequences, 13% of which are singletons. The material sequenced was PBMCs, taken on the day of the yellow fever booster vaccination. The receptors were sampled from a man aged 25-45 years who received the YFV17D yellow fever vaccine.

In its sample, this clonotype was seen a few times. The genes are TRBV7-6 and TRBJ2-5; TRBD2 matches at 7 bases. J gave up 5 bases and V 7 bases, and 13 bases lay outside the gene matches. This CDR3 spans 15 amino acids. Germline values: CDR1 SGHVS, CDR2 FNYEAQ. The CDR3 sequence is CASTLGEGTMETQYF. The CDR3 DNA is TGTGCCAGCACCCTAGGGGAGGGGACTATGGAGACCCAGTACTTC.

The chain joins TRBV10-3 to TRBJ2-6, with 8 bases fitting TRBD1. Germline-derived CDR1 and CDR2 are ENHRY and SYGVKD. Trimming cost V 7 bases and J 0 bases; bases outside gene matches: 8. This CDR3 contains 17 residues. Here the CDR3 reads CAITPGGQSSGANVLTF. The CDR3 region has the DNA TGTGCCATCACCCCAGGGGGCCAGAGCTCTGGGGCCAACGTCCTGACTTTC.

V and J are TRBV5-3 and TRBJ2-2, with TRBD2 matching over 14 bases. TRBV5-3 is sorted into the ORF group, with uncertain function. The ends lost 9 bases at V and 4 bases at J; junction bases unmatched: 8. This CDR3 has 16 amino acids. CDR3 region: CAISTGLAGGTGELFF. CDR3 DNA: TGTGCCATCAGCACTGGACTAGCGGGAGGCACCGGGGAGCTGTTTTTT.

The rearrangement uses TRBV3-1 and TRBJ2-1; 8 positions agree with TRBD1. Germline V gene sequence: CDR1 LGHDT, CDR2 YNNKEL (reference sequence). V trimming: 4 bases; J trimming: 9 bases; junction bases outside the gene matches: 14. The CDR3 is made up of 16 amino acids. The CDR3 region is CASSLLGQGAVSEQFF. CDR3 bases: TGTGCCAGCAGCCTCCTAGGGCAGGGGGCGGTTTCTGAGCAGTTCTTC.

This clonotype was seen at least ten times. The rearrangement links TRBV12-3 or TRBV12-4 to TRBJ2-2, with TRBD2 as a possible D gene (6 bases). The ends were cut back, 3 bases at V and 4 bases at J, with 9 bases in the middle. This CDR3 comprises 14 residues. The CDR3 region has the DNA TGTGCCAGCAGTTTGGCGGGACTCACCGGGGAGCTGTTTTTT. This encodes CASSLAGLTGELFF.

This clonotype was counted only a few times. This chain uses TRBV4-3 with TRBJ2-1, with 9 bases lining up with TRBD2. The CDR3 length is 16 residues. CDR1 is LGHNA and CDR2 is YSLEER in the germline V gene. J lost 8 bases, V lost 1 base, and 9 bases had no gene match. CDR3 amino acids: CASSQARGRGWHEQFF. The CDR3 DNA is TGCGCCAGCAGCCAAGCCCGCGGGAGGGGTTGGCATGAGCAGTTCTTC.

This clonotype was picked up a small number of times. The chain joins TRBV7-8 to TRBJ1-6; no clear D. Trimming shortened V by 5 bases and J by 0 bases, and 17 bases separated the two germline ends. The CDR3 length is 18 residues. Germline V CDR1 and CDR2: SGHVS, FQNEAQ. The CDR3 is CASSGSLARSSYNSPLHF. Here the CDR3 DNA reads TGTGCCAGCAGCGGCAGCCTGGCCCGTAGCTCCTATAATTCACCCCTCCACTTT. Looking up the rest from reference TRBV7-8 and TRBJ1-6 gives the full variable domain: GAGVSQSPRYKVAKRGQDVALRCDPISGHVSLFWYQQALGQGPEFLTYFQNEAQLDKSGLPSDRFFAERPEGSVSTLKIQRTQQEDSAVYLCASSGSLARSSYNSPLHFGNGTRLTVT.

This clonotype was counted between two and nine times. The gene calls are TRBV27 and TRBJ2-3, with D hard to call. This CDR3 has 14 amino acids. V gave up 2 bases and J gave up 1 base, with 7 bases separating them. Per the germline V gene, CDR1 is MNHEY and CDR2 is SMNVEV (reference sequence). The CDR3 DNA is TGTGCCAGCAGTTTACAGGTTCGCACAGATACGCAGTATTTT. Translated: CASSLQVRTDTQYF.

This clonotype was counted once. V gene TRBV7-2 combines with J gene TRBJ1-1; D is unresolved. Germline CDR1 and CDR2: SGHTA and FQGNSA. This CDR3 comprises 15 residues. The V end lost 1 base, the J end lost 0 bases, and 9 bases lay between the germline ends. As DNA, the CDR3 is TGTGCCAGCAGCTTAGGTGTCGCCATGAACACTGAAGCTTTCTTT. It codes for CASSLGVAMNTEAFF.

The genes are TRBV5-1 and TRBJ2-1; D ambiguous. V lost 0 bases to trimming and J lost 0 bases, with 10 bases between them. This CDR3 region has 16 residues. Germline V gene sequence: CDR1 SGHRS, CDR2 YFSETQ. The DNA of the CDR3 is TGCGCCAGCAGCTTGGGGGCAGCTAGCTCCTACAATGAGCAGTTCTTC. Its translation is CASSLGAASSYNEQFF.

This sequence joins TRBV20-1 and TRBJ1-6, with 7 bases matching TRBD1. Germline-derived CDR1 and CDR2 are DFQATT and SNEGSKA (reference sequence). The length of the CDR3 is 13 residues. Trimming at V came to 6 bases and at J to 8 bases, leaving 7 bases not matched to a gene. The CDR3 DNA follows: TGCAGTGCCAGGGGGAGGGGGGATTCACCCCTCCACTTT. It yields the protein CSARGRGDSPLHF.

This clonotype was seen a few times. The chain combines TRBV19 with TRBJ2-4; TRBD1 matches 8 bases. Germline V gene data show CDR1 as LNHDA and CDR2 as SQIVND (reference sequence). Trimming at V came to 6 bases and at J to 1 base, leaving 5 bases not matched to a gene. This CDR3 has 15 amino acids. CDR3: CASSQRTGAKNIQYF. CDR3 DNA sequence: TGTGCCAGTAGCCAACGGACAGGGGCCAAAAACATTCAGTACTTC.

Many counts were recorded for this clonotype. The rearrangement links TRBV7-9 to TRBJ1-1; no reliable D call. Germline values: CDR1 SEHNR, CDR2 FQNEAQ (reference sequence). This CDR3 comprises 14 residues. Trimming took off 2 bases at V and 1 base at J, with 8 bases between the two ends. Here the CDR3 reads CASSLLQSNTEAFF. DNA for the CDR3: TGTGCCAGCAGCTTATTACAGTCGAACACTGAAGCTTTCTTT.

This chain links TRBV4-2 with TRBJ2-3, with D possibly being TRBD1 (6 bases). Trimming cost V 7 bases and J 5 bases, with 7 bases left between them. CDR3 size: 11 residues. From germline, CDR1 is LGHNA and CDR2 YNFKEQ. In DNA form, the CDR3 reads TGTGCCAGCAAAGGGGGAGATACGCAGTATTTT. It specifies CASKGGDTQYF.

This clonotype was seen a few times. The rearrangement links TRBV25-1 to TRBJ2-3; D remains unclear. Between the trimmed V and J ends, which lost 3 bases and 1 base, there was a span of 11 bases. The CDR3 consists of 15 residues. Germline loops: CDR1 MGHDK, CDR2 SYGVNS. The CDR3: CASSDTSVRTDTQYF. CDR3 sequence (DNA): TGTGCCAGCAGTGACACCTCGGTCCGCACAGATACGCAGTATTTT. Full variable domain (rest looked up from reference TRBV25-1 and TRBJ2-3): EADIYQTPRYLVIGTGKKITLECSQTMGHDKMYWYQQDPGMELHLIHYSYGVNSTEKGDLSSESTVSRIRTEHFPLTLESARPSHTSQYLCASSDTSVRTDTQYFGPGTRLTVL.

The chain combines TRBV7-2 with TRBJ1-3; D gene unclear. The CDR3 extends over 15 amino acids. Germline CDR1 SGHTA, CDR2 FQGNSA. The V end was cut by 2 bases, the J end by 0 bases, with 8 bases between. The CDR3 loop reads CASSLNPSSGNTIYF. In nucleotides, the CDR3 is TGTGCCAGCAGCTTAAATCCCAGCTCTGGAAACACCATATATTTT.

This clonotype appeared a few times. J is TRBJ2-5 and V is TRBV5-1; TRBD1 matches 9 bases. V lost 3 bases, J lost 5 bases, and 5 bases stayed unmatched. Germline lookup yields CDR1 SGHRS and CDR2 YFSETQ. The CDR3 extends over 14 amino acids. The CDR3 reads CASSSGQGWETQYF. CDR3 bases: TGCGCCAGCAGCTCTGGACAGGGGTGGGAGACCCAGTACTTC.

This clonotype was seen ten or more times. V is TRBV7-8 and J is TRBJ2-4, with 12 bases lining up with TRBD2. CDR3 size: 16 residues. The V gene's germline CDR1 is SGHVS and CDR2 FQNEAQ. J gave up 5 bases and V 1 base, and 3 bases lay outside the gene matches. CDR3 loop: CASSLEASGRENIQYF. The DNA for the CDR3 is TGTGCCAGCAGCTTAGAGGCTAGCGGGAGGGAAAACATTCAGTACTTC.

The CDR3 loop is CAIAGGHERELFF. DNA for the CDR3: TGTGCCATAGCAGGCGGGCATGAGCGGGAGCTGTTTTTT. V gene TRBV6-2 or TRBV6-3 combines with J gene TRBJ2-2, with a possible D match to TRBD2 (5 bases). This CDR3 has 13 residues. Trimming stripped 10 bases from V and 9 bases from J, with 18 bases between. CDR1 is MNHEY, CDR2 SVGEGT, per germline.

This clonotype was seen ten or more times. V gene TRBV29-1 combines with J gene TRBJ2-5; possibly TRBD1 for D (6 bases). Germline V gene data show CDR1 as SQVTM and CDR2 as ANQGSEA. This CDR3 has 12 residues. Trimming took 6 bases from V and 5 from J, leaving 13 bases between them. The CDR3 DNA sequence: TGCAGCGTCCTGACAGGCGGGGAGACCCAGTACTTC. Amino acids: CSVLTGGETQYF.

This clonotype was found a few times. The chain recombines TRBV2 with TRBJ1-3; D not certain. This CDR3 contains 16 residues. V was cut by 2 bases and J by 0 bases, with 11 bases left in between. CDR1 and CDR2 (germline): SNHLY, FYNNEI. Written as DNA, the CDR3 is TGTGCCAGCAGTGAATTACAGACCCGCTCTGGAAACACCATATATTTT. Translated: CASSELQTRSGNTIYF.

V usage is TRBV4-3 and J usage is TRBJ2-3; D gene unclear. Germline CDR1 is LGHNA and CDR2 is YSLEER. The CDR3 length is 11 residues. V gave up 3 bases and J gave up 7 bases, with 5 bases separating them. The CDR3 reads CASSHGNTQYF. DNA of the CDR3: TGCGCCAGCAGCCATGGGAATACGCAGTATTTT.

This clonotype occurred a few times. This chain joins TRBV6-1 and TRBJ1-4; D is undetermined. The CDR3 covers 14 residues. V was pared by 4 bases and J by 0 bases, with 6 bases between. CDR1 and CDR2 from the germline V gene are MNHNS and SASEGT. The CDR3 sequence: CASSVYPTNEKLFF. CDR3 coding DNA: TGTGCCAGCAGTGTCTACCCAACTAATGAAAAACTGTTTTTT.

This clonotype was seen a handful of times. This rearrangement joins TRBV25-1 to TRBJ1-1; D gene unclear. The ends were cut back, 6 bases at V and 4 bases at J, with 12 bases in the middle. This CDR3 region has 13 residues. The germline CDR1 and CDR2 sequences are MGHDK and SYGVNS. CDR3 region: CASRNGISTEAFF. CDR3 coding DNA: TGTGCCAGCAGGAATGGCATCTCCACTGAAGCTTTCTTT.

This clonotype was detected many times. The V and J genes are TRBV7-8 and TRBJ2-7; no clear D. Trimming shortened V by 1 base and J by 0 bases, and 7 bases separated the two germline ends. The CDR3 has 14 amino acids. Germline V lookup: CDR1 SGHVS, CDR2 FQNEAQ. In nucleotides, the CDR3 is TGTGCCAGCAGCTTAGTATTCAGCTCCTACGAGCAGTACTTC. This encodes CASSLVFSSYEQYF.